This T cell receptor beta chain was identified in a study of coeliac disease (dated by TCRdb to the early 2020s). In the study overall: Each coeliac patient fell into one of three classes: newly diagnosed active disease, refractory coeliac disease type I, or disease kept under control by a gluten-free diet. The study set out to describe the TR repertoires of small intestinal T cells in active coeliac disease, refractory type I coeliac disease, and coeliac disease treated with a gluten-free diet. A total of roughly 30 patients took part in the full study: about 22 had serologically confirmed coeliac disease and 8 were controls with non-small intestinal disorders. Next-generation sequencing of rearranged TRB and TRG CDR3 regions was used on small intestinal lymphocyte fractions taken from coeliac and non-coeliac patients. Because high-resolution HLA typing was not available, biased TRBV7-2 usage was examined as a proof of principle. TRB sequencing succeeded for samples from around 27 subjects, including 20 to 25 paired bulk unsorted intraepithelial and lamina propria cell samples.

Aliquots of 500,000 cells were frozen in DMSO/FBS in liquid nitrogen, and one aliquot per fraction was used for sequencing. Every one of the 30 study patients had an endoscopy and a small intestinal biopsy. Lamina propria cells were released by collagenase digestion of the biopsy tissue left over after intraepithelial cell isolation. Genomic DNA was extracted from frozen unsorted cell fractions using the Qiagen DNeasy blood extraction kit. Beyond this particular receptor, the publication reports: The separation of intraepithelial from lamina propria cells did not yield high-purity fractions, so cross-contamination between compartments was possible. TRB repertoires were found to be largely private, with most amino acid sequences unique to one sample, and no significant difference in V-gene usage was found between disease groups. The approach was considered by the authors to be unsuitable for unbiased detection of gliadin-specific T cells, as gliadin-specific T cells are scarce and rarely shared between patients. Published gliadin-specific TRB sequences turned up in about 45% of the 18 coeliac lamina propria samples, compared with only 1 of 6 controls. Compared with controls, active coeliac intraepithelial and lamina propria samples had TRB and TRG repertoires of lower clonality, which suggests that diverse T cells were recruited.

The library was built by means of the immunoSEQ multiplex PCR assay. Using reverse primers that targeted J gene segments together with forward primers that targeted V gene segments, the TR loci were amplified in a multiplexed PCR. Amplified CDR3 regions were sequenced on the Illumina HiSeq System. The authors' pipeline ran thus. Closely related reads were merged with a nearest-neighbour algorithm so that PCR and sequencing errors were removed and data were collapsed into unique sequences. Repertoires were summarised in terms of clonality and T cell density, with T cell density defined as TR molecules per amount of genomic DNA input. CDR3 amino acid sequences present in at least 80% of unsorted samples were defined as public TRs and were then tested for differential abundance between coeliac and control samples. Each lamina propria sample was queried against a list of 200 to 250 published gliadin-specific TRB sequences. Kruskal-Wallis tests followed by Dunn post-tests were used to test for differences in clonality and density between disease groups. The table comes from immuneACCESS by way of TCRdb, which keeps in-frame sequences with V and J called. Part of the clones is missing from these tables; in studies checked, under half for an unresolved V gene and the rest for unknown reasons. V and J calls and clone size follow that table, whereas D and trimming were derived from the DNA. For this sample there are around 6,500 clones; around 61% appear just once. The top ten constitute approximately 6.7% of the sample.

This clone has a handful of counts. The target of this receptor is not known. Base qualities were left out, and no much larger clone turns up one base away. From the cysteine through the phenylalanine, the CDR3 covers 16 amino acids. Only the CDR3 part of the read is kept: 48 bases, read in frame from the first base. CDR1 LNHDA and CDR2 SQIVND are derived from the germline V gene (reference sequence). Cut back by 6 bases and 0 bases, the V and J ends lie 12 bases apart. Specimen: lamina propria lymphocytes from the gut. The cell subset or site label here, explained by the study, means: lamina propria cell (LPC) fraction of small intestinal biopsy. This receptor chain uses TRBV19 and TRBJ2-6; TRBD2 is perhaps the D gene, given 5 matching bases. The sequence was collected from a man aged 45 to 65 with active celiac disease. The DNA sequence is as follows: TGTGCCAGTAGCCCCATCGGGGTCTCTGGGGCCAACGTCCTGACTTTC. The resulting protein is CASSPIGVSGANVLTF.